The 19 T cell receptor beta chains below all came from one sample that was sequenced in a study of blood T cell repertoires in COVID-19. The method was immunoSEQ multiplex PCR; TCRdb's version includes in-frame clones alone and lacks a portion of them. This table has over 100,000 clones, approximately 83% appearing once. Sequencing was performed on peripheral blood. These receptors were taken from an elderly man with acute or convalescent COVID-19.

The chain couples TRBV7-9 to TRBJ2-5, with 7 bases matching TRBD1. With V trimmed by 5 bases and J by 5 bases, 8 bases remained unmatched. The CDR3 extends over 14 amino acids. Looked up from germline, CDR1 is SEHNR and CDR2 is FQNEAQ (reference sequence). The CDR3 here is CASSPTGVAETQYF. For the CDR3, the DNA is TGTGCCAGCAGCCCCACAGGGGTAGCGGAGACCCAGTACTTC.

This chain connects TRBV10-2 to TRBJ2-7, with D possibly matching TRBD2 (5 bases). The CDR3 is 14 residues long. CDR1 and CDR2 (germline): WSHSY, SAAADI. Trimming took 2 bases from V and 5 from J, leaving 13 bases between them. Here the CDR3 DNA reads TGCGCCAGCAGTGAGATGCGACTACTCGACGAGCAGTACTTC. Translated: CASSEMRLLDEQYF.

The sample holds one count of this clone. The chain joins TRBV2 to TRBJ2-1; TRBD2 agrees at 11 bases. Germline V gives CDR1 SNHLY, CDR2 FYNNEI. The CDR3 covers 15 residues. Trimming took 4 bases from V and 8 from J; bases not matched to a gene: 7. CDR3 DNA: TGTGCCAGCAGTGTAATAGCGGGGGGGCAAGATGAGCAGTTCTTC. It codes for CASSVIAGGQDEQFF.

This clone was counted a few times. The chain recombines TRBV6-5 with TRBJ2-1, with TRBD2 identical over 7 bases. Germline V CDR1 and CDR2: MNHEY, SVGAGI. The CDR3 runs 14 residues. Unmatched junction bases numbered 4, after V lost 8 bases and J lost 0 bases. The CDR3 is CASGRVSSYNEQFF. The CDR3 DNA follows: TGTGCCAGCGGGAGGGTAAGCTCCTACAATGAGCAGTTCTTC.

The chain recombines TRBV10-3 with TRBJ1-5, with TRBD1 identical over 8 bases. CDR3 length: 14 amino acids. V shed 3 bases, J shed 6 bases, and the junction held 4 bases outside the gene matches. The germline CDR1 and CDR2 sequences are ENHRY and SYGVKD. As DNA, the CDR3 is TGTGCCATCAGTGACAGGGGGCAGGGTCAGCCCCAGCATTTT. Encoded protein: CAISDRGQGQPQHF.

The V gene is TRBV6-5, the J gene TRBJ2-3, with 11 bases fitting TRBD2. V gave up 8 bases and J gave up 4 bases; unmatched junction bases: 5. The germline CDR1 and CDR2 sequences are MNHEY and SVGAGI. CDR3 length equals 14 residues. The CDR3 reads CASVAGGRPDTQYF. CDR3 DNA sequence: TGTGCCAGCGTAGCGGGGGGGCGTCCAGATACGCAGTATTTT.

This rearrangement joins TRBV7-8 to TRBJ1-3, with 8 bases fitting TRBD1. V gave up 1 base and J gave up 0 bases; unmatched junction bases: 8. The germline gives CDR1 SGHVS, CDR2 FQNEAQ. The CDR3 is 18 amino acids. CDR3 DNA sequence: TGTGCCAGCAGCTTAGTTCAGGGGGCTCCCCTCTCTGGAAACACCATATATTTT. The encoded protein is CASSLVQGAPLSGNTIYF. Drawing the rest from reference TRBV7-8 and TRBJ1-3, the complete variable domain is GAGVSQSPRYKVAKRGQDVALRCDPISGHVSLFWYQQALGQGPEFLTYFQNEAQLDKSGLPSDRFFAERPEGSVSTLKIQRTQQEDSAVYLCASSLVQGAPLSGNTIYFGEGSWLTVV.

This sequence joins TRBV10-3 and TRBJ2-1; 9 nucleotides match TRBD1. Germline trimming cut 3 bases from V and 5 bases from J; bases unmatched to any gene: 8. The CDR3 runs 16 residues. The germline V gene encodes CDR1 ENHRY and CDR2 SYGVKD. The CDR3 bases are TGTGCCATCAGTGATCCGGGACAGGGAGGACACAATGAGCAGTTCTTC. Its translation: CAISDPGQGGHNEQFF.

J is TRBJ2-5 and V is TRBV10-2, with a weak D call TRBD1 (5 bases). There are 13 residues in the CDR3. V dropped 3 bases and J dropped 1 base, with 6 bases sitting between them. Germline-derived CDR1 and CDR2 are WSHSY and SAAADI. CDR3 nucleotide sequence: TGCGCCAGCAGTGACAGGGCCCAAGAGACCCAGTACTTC. This encodes CASSDRAQETQYF.

The V and J genes are TRBV7-9 and TRBJ1-3, with D hard to call. CDR1 and CDR2 from the germline V gene are SEHNR and FQNEAQ (reference sequence). Trimming removed 2 bases at V and 7 bases at J, with 6 bases between. The CDR3 runs to 12 residues. DNA of the CDR3: TGTGCCAGCAGCTTAATATTGAACACCATATATTTT. This gives the protein CASSLILNTIYF.

This chain uses TRBV11-3 with TRBJ2-2; 8 nucleotides match TRBD1. In germline, CDR1 is SGHNT, CDR2 YENEEA. V gave up 1 base and J gave up 4 bases; unmatched junction bases: 5. CDR3 length: 16 amino acids. The CDR3 is CASSLAGQGVTGELFF. The CDR3 DNA reads as TGTGCCAGCAGCTTAGCTGGACAGGGTGTCACCGGGGAGCTGTTTTTT.

The chain carries TRBV11-2 and TRBJ2-3; tentatively, D is TRBD2 (6 bases). V lost 1 base and J lost 4, with 12 bases in between. The length of the CDR3 is 15 residues. Germline-derived CDR1 and CDR2 are SGHAT and FQNNGV. The CDR3, as DNA: TGTGCCAGCAGCTTAGTATTTGGAGGGGCAGATACGCAGTATTTT. Translation: CASSLVFGGADTQYF.

The gene calls are TRBV2 and TRBJ2-5; TRBD2 matches 7 bases. V gave up 7 bases and J gave up 5 bases; unmatched junction bases: 10. The CDR3 totals 14 residues. The germline gives CDR1 SNHLY, CDR2 FYNNEI. The CDR3 DNA reads as TGTGCCAGCATGGGCGGGGGTAGCGGGGAGACCCAGTACTTC. Translating gives CASMGGGSGETQYF.

This clone was counted once. The chain links TRBV2 to TRBJ1-4; 7 nucleotides match TRBD1. The CDR3 has 14 residues. Germline lookup yields CDR1 SNHLY and CDR2 FYNNEI. The ends lost 6 bases at V and 5 bases at J; junction bases unmatched: 6. CDR3 sequence reads: CASSQDRVNEKLFF. CDR3 DNA: TGTGCCAGCAGCCAAGACAGGGTCAATGAAAAACTGTTTTTT.

The chain combines TRBV25-1 with TRBJ1-6, with a weak D call TRBD1 (5 bases). The V gene lost 4 bases and the J gene lost 8 bases, with 15 bases spanning the gap. Germline CDR1 MGHDK, CDR2 SYGVNS. The CDR3 has 15 residues. The CDR3 protein is CASSGMLGGDSPLHF. The CDR3 DNA is TGTGCCAGCAGTGGTATGCTGGGGGGGGATTCACCCCTCCACTTT.

V and J are TRBV7-2 and TRBJ1-1; 7 bases agree with TRBD1. The CDR3 totals 15 residues. V lost 5 bases and J lost 4; bases outside the gene matches: 10. In germline, CDR1 is SGHTA, CDR2 FQGNSA. The CDR3: CASSPRQGSGTEAFF. CDR3 DNA sequence: TGTGCCAGCAGCCCCCGACAGGGCTCGGGCACTGAAGCTTTCTTT.

The rearrangement joins TRBV4-3 to TRBJ2-7, with 8 bases fitting TRBD1. The CDR3 consists of 15 residues. CDR1 LGHNA and CDR2 YSLEER come from the germline V gene. V lost 0 bases and J lost 4; bases outside the gene matches: 5. The CDR3 DNA reads TGCGCCAGCAGCCAAGACCCGCAGGGGGCTTACGAGCAGTACTTC. Residues: CASSQDPQGAYEQYF.

CDR3 amino acids: CASSPPGQGKMNTEAFF. The DNA for the CDR3 is TGTGCCAGCTCACCACCCGGACAGGGCAAAATGAACACTGAAGCTTTCTTT. The rearrangement links TRBV18 to TRBJ1-1, with 8 bases lining up with TRBD1. The J segment lost 0 bases and the V segment lost 0 bases, leaving 6 bases of the junction unmatched. The CDR3 sequence is 17 residues long. CDR1 and CDR2 (germline): KGHSH, LQKENI.

The chain couples TRBV20-1 to TRBJ2-3; tentatively, D is TRBD2 (6 bases). Germline-derived CDR1 and CDR2 are DFQATT and SNEGSKA (reference sequence). This CDR3 region has 11 residues. The germline V and J ends were trimmed by 5 bases and 10 bases, with 13 bases remaining between them. The CDR3 DNA reads TGCAGTGCTGTTGGAGGGTACCCGCAGTATTTT. Translated: CSAVGGYPQYF.